The 27 T cell receptor beta chains below were found in one sample sequenced in a study of CD8+CD57+ T cells in acquired aplastic anemia. CDR3 and TCR beta VDJ profiling relied on a genomic DNA template. In TCRdb, the reads were re-called with MiXCR into one record per CDR3 protein. The data hold roughly 61,000 distinct CDR3 sequences, with roughly 54% observed a single time. Sequenced: sorted CD4+, CD8+, or CD8+CD57+ T cells (not recorded which) from PBMCs. These receptor sequences come from a human donor in good health, serving as a control.

The V call is TRBV15, the J call TRBJ2-5, with 10 bases identical to TRBD2. Per germline, CDR1 LNHNV and CDR2 YYDKDF (reference sequence). J gave up 2 bases and V 3 bases, and 15 bases lay outside the gene matches. The CDR3 length is 19 residues. CDR3 sequence reads: CATSSASSTSGRTQETQYF. DNA of the CDR3: TGTGCCACCAGCAGTGCTTCCTCGACTAGCGGGCGTACTCAAGAGACCCAGTACTTC.

The chain's CDR3 is CSVPTRGFHEQYF. The CDR3 DNA reads as TGCAGTGTCCCTACCAGGGGGTTCCACGAGCAGTACTTC. The chain carries TRBV20-1 and TRBJ2-7, with 7 positions matching TRBD1. The CDR3 has 13 residues. The germline gives CDR1 DFQATT, CDR2 SNEGSKA (reference sequence). The J segment lost 5 bases and the V segment lost 7 bases, leaving 11 bases of the junction unmatched.

This clonotype is labeled as medium-sized. The chain carries TRBV19 and TRBJ2-7; 10 bases are a match to TRBD1. Germline values: CDR1 LNHDA, CDR2 SQIVND (reference sequence). Trimming removed 6 bases from V and 4 bases from J; junction bases left unmatched: 6. There are 14 residues in the CDR3. CDR3 in amino acids: CASRPGQGSYEQYF. CDR3 DNA sequence: TGTGCCAGTAGACCGGGACAGGGGTCGTACGAGCAGTACTTC. Full variable domain (remainder filled in from reference TRBV19 and TRBJ2-7): DGGITQSPKYLFRKEGQNVTLSCEQNLNHDAMYWYRQDPGQGLRLIYYSQIVNDFQKGDIAEGYSVSREKKESFPLTVTSAQKNPTAFYLCASRPGQGSYEQYFGPGTRLTVT.

The table lists this clonotype with a count of one. V and J are TRBV2 and TRBJ2-2; D gene ambiguous. Trimming left V 6 bases short and J 3 bases short, with 14 bases between. The germline gives CDR1 SNHLY, CDR2 FYNNEI. The CDR3 covers 15 residues. CDR3 residues: CASRDHRRDTGELFF. The CDR3 nucleotides read TGTGCCAGCAGGGACCACCGTAGGGACACCGGGGAGCTGTTTTTT.

This clonotype appeared a single time. V is TRBV20-1 and J is TRBJ2-5; 16 bases agree with TRBD2. CDR3 length equals 17 residues. Germline lookup yields CDR1 DFQATT and CDR2 SNEGSKA (reference sequence). V gave up 5 bases and J gave up 5 bases; unmatched junction bases: 11. This CDR3 is CSAGPGLAGGPGETQYF. In DNA, the CDR3 is TGCAGTGCTGGACCGGGACTAGCGGGAGGGCCCGGGGAGACCCAGTACTTC.

The rearrangement joins TRBV29-1 to TRBJ2-7; D ambiguous. V was cut by 0 bases and J by 0 bases, with 12 bases left in between. Germline loops: CDR1 SQVTM, CDR2 ANQGSEA. The CDR3 has 15 amino acids. CDR3 bases: TGCAGCGTTGAAGATGGAGATTATTACTCCTACGAGCAGTACTTC. Translating it yields CSVEDGDYYSYEQYF.

This chain uses TRBV11-1 with TRBJ2-1, with 10 positions matching TRBD2. V dropped 7 bases and J dropped 5; count of bases not matched to a gene: 5. Looked up from germline, CDR1 is SGHAT and CDR2 is FQDESV (reference sequence). The CDR3 is 14 amino acids. The CDR3 DNA reads as TGTGCCAGCATCGGGACTAGCGACCACAATGAGCAGTTCTTC. This translates into CASIGTSDHNEQFF.

This clonotype has only one observation. The V gene is TRBV4-1, the J gene TRBJ2-7; TRBD2 matches at 11 bases. Germline-derived CDR1 and CDR2 are MGHRA and YSYEKL. V dropped 1 base and J dropped 5; count of bases not matched to a gene: 13. The CDR3 has 18 amino acids. The DNA of the CDR3 is TGCGCCAGCAGCCAAGGTCGAGCTAGCGGGAGGAGCTTGGACGAGCAGTACTTC. Translating gives CASSQGRASGRSLDEQYF.

This clonotype was recorded many times. The chain uses TRBV7-2 and TRBJ2-1; no firm D call. Trimming pared 0 bases from V and 7 bases from J, leaving 10 bases between. The CDR3 totals 14 residues. Germline lookup yields CDR1 SGHTA and CDR2 FQGNSA. The CDR3 loop reads CASSLAHPRNEQFF. The CDR3 DNA reads as TGTGCCAGCAGCTTAGCTCATCCCCGGAATGAGCAGTTCTTC.

In its sample, this clonotype was seen many times. The chain links TRBV20-1 to TRBJ1-1; possibly TRBD1 for D (5 bases). V dropped 5 bases and J dropped 0 bases, with 19 bases sitting between them. Germline CDR1 and CDR2: DFQATT and SNEGSKA (reference sequence). This CDR3 is 16 amino acids long. The CDR3 reads CSAGRTAGTVNTEAFF. DNA for the CDR3: TGCAGTGCTGGACGAACCGCCGGGACGGTGAACACTGAAGCTTTCTTT.

V gene TRBV14 combines with J gene TRBJ2-7, with a possible D match to TRBD1 (6 bases). CDR1 and CDR2 from the germline V gene are SGHDN and FVKESK. The V end was cut by 1 base, the J end by 9 bases, with 13 bases between. The CDR3 has 13 amino acids. CDR3 loop: CASSQGQGTVQYV. Here the CDR3 DNA reads TGTGCCAGCAGCCAAGGGCAGGGGACGGTGCAGTACGTC.

A word on this clonotype: One junction end disagrees with the germline gene, perhaps due to a read error. This chain uses TRBV7-6 with TRBJ2-7; 7 nucleotides match TRBD2. In germline, CDR1 is SGHVS, CDR2 FNYEAQ. This CDR3 region has 14 residues. The DNA of the CDR3 is TGTGCCGGCAGCTTGTGGCGGGAGTCTCTCGAGCAGTACTTC. Protein product: CAGSLWRESLEQYF.

V is TRBV5-8 and J is TRBJ1-1; the D is unclear. This CDR3 is 13 amino acids long. CDR1 is SGHTS and CDR2 is YDEGEE in the germline V gene. Deletions cut 3 bases from V and 3 bases from J, with 9 bases between. This chain's CDR3 is CASSCFEHTEAFF. For the CDR3, the DNA is TGTGCCAGCAGCTGCTTCGAGCACACTGAAGCTTTCTTT. Full variable domain (outside the CDR3, taken from reference TRBV5-8 and TRBJ1-1): EAGVTQSPTHLIKTRGQQATLRCSPISGHTSVYWYQQALGLGLQFLLWYDEGEERNRGNFPPRFSGRQFPNYSSELNVNALELEDSALYLCASSCFEHTEAFFGQGTRLTVV.

The chain employs TRBV24-1 and TRBJ2-7; 7 bases are shared with TRBD1. CDR1 is KGHDR, CDR2 SFDVKD, per germline. V shed 3 bases and J 0 bases; nucleotides not matched to a gene: 4. The CDR3 spans 15 residues. CDR3 in DNA: TGTGCCACCAGTGATGACAGGGTCAGCTCCTACGAGCAGTACTTC. It is translated as CATSDDRVSSYEQYF.

The rearrangement joins TRBV5-1 to TRBJ2-7, with 7 nucleotides matching TRBD1. The CDR3 is made up of 15 amino acids. Germline V gene data show CDR1 as SGHRS and CDR2 as YFSETQ. V shed 0 bases and J 3 bases; nucleotides not matched to a gene: 6. The CDR3 protein is CASSLGTGDSYEQYF. The CDR3 DNA reads as TGCGCCAGCAGCTTGGGTACAGGGGACAGCTACGAGCAGTACTTC.

V and J are TRBV19 and TRBJ2-2, with 10 bases aligning to TRBD1. Trimming cost V 6 bases and J 14 bases; bases outside gene matches: 21. CDR3 length equals 17 residues. Germline-derived CDR1 and CDR2 are LNHDA and SQIVND (reference sequence). The CDR3, as DNA: TGTGCCAGTAGCCGACCGACAGGGGGCTCTGGGGCCAACGTCCTGTTTTTT. It yields the protein CASSRPTGGSGANVLFF.

This clonotype was observed many times. The chain recombines TRBV12-3 or TRBV12-4 with TRBJ2-1; a weak D match, TRBD2 (5 bases). CDR3 length: 18 residues. Trimming took 1 base from V and 6 from J, leaving 22 bases between them. The CDR3 is CASSLDPPLVGPGNEQFF. The CDR3 coding sequence is TGTGCCAGCAGTTTAGACCCTCCACTAGTCGGGCCTGGCAATGAGCAGTTCTTC.

As DNA, the CDR3 is TGTGCCATCAGTGGAGACACCGGGGAGCTGTTTTTT. This codes for CAISGDTGELFF. The chain joins TRBV10-3 to TRBJ2-2; D not resolved. V was shortened by 4 bases and J by 3 bases, with 3 bases between the two germline ends. There are 12 residues in the CDR3. Germline-derived CDR1 and CDR2 are ENHRY and SYGVKD.

This clonotype has just a few counts. This chain joins TRBV7-2 and TRBJ2-5; the D call may be TRBD1 or TRBD2 (6 bases each). This CDR3 has 12 residues. V was trimmed by 7 bases and J by 4 bases, leaving 10 bases between them. Per the germline V gene, CDR1 is SGHTA and CDR2 is FQGNSA. As DNA, the CDR3 is TGTGCCAGCACCCGGGGGCGAGAGACCCAGTACTTC. Translated, it gives CASTRGRETQYF.

The chain has TRBV29-1 and TRBJ1-1; D perhaps matches TRBD1 (6 bases). The CDR3 contains 15 residues. V was clipped by 4 bases and J by 1 base, with 16 bases between them. CDR1 is SQVTM and CDR2 is ANQGSEA in the germline V gene. The CDR3 loop is CSVVRYGGQNTEAFF. The CDR3 DNA reads TGCAGCGTTGTACGTTACGGGGGGCAGAACACTGAAGCTTTCTTT.

The chain combines TRBV19 with TRBJ2-2, with 9 bases aligning to TRBD1. This CDR3 region has 16 residues. V shed 6 bases, J shed 2 bases, and the junction held 7 bases outside the gene matches. The germline V gene has CDR1 LNHDA and CDR2 SQIVND (reference sequence). CDR3 sequence reads: CASRPGQGVNTGELFF. The CDR3 nucleotides are TGTGCCAGTAGGCCGGGACAGGGCGTAAACACCGGGGAGCTGTTTTTT.

The V call is TRBV10-3, the J call TRBJ2-7; the D call may be TRBD1 or TRBD2 (5 bases each). Looked up from germline, CDR1 is ENHRY and CDR2 is SYGVKD. The CDR3 is 14 residues long. Trimming took 2 bases from V and 1 from J, leaving 9 bases between them. The CDR3 region has the DNA TGTGCCATCAGTGAGGGGGGATCGTCCTACGAGCAGTACTTC. This sequence encodes CAISEGGSSYEQYF.

The gene calls are TRBV15 and TRBJ1-2, with D unclear. The CDR3 contains 15 residues. Trimming cost V 5 bases and J 4 bases, with 17 bases left between them. Germline lookup yields CDR1 LNHNV and CDR2 YYDKDF (reference sequence). This CDR3 is CATSPPLGWTYGYTF. The CDR3 DNA reads as TGTGCCACCAGCCCTCCCCTGGGGTGGACCTATGGCTACACCTTC.

V usage is TRBV20-1 and J usage is TRBJ1-1; TRBD1 might be the D (6 bases). The V gene's germline CDR1 is DFQATT and CDR2 SNEGSKA (reference sequence). Trimming stripped 8 bases from V and 5 bases from J, with 12 bases between. The CDR3 extends over 11 amino acids. The chain's CDR3 is CSTQGLTEAFF. DNA of the CDR3: TGCAGTACTCAGGGGTTGACTGAAGCTTTCTTT.

Details on this clonotype: A much larger clone differs by one base, so this may be a read error. This chain uses TRBV9 with TRBJ1-5, with D hard to call. The V gene's germline CDR1 is SGDLS and CDR2 YYNGEE. The CDR3 loop spans 13 amino acids. The CDR3 region is CAGSVDLTQPRHF. The CDR3 nucleotides are TGTGCCGGCAGCGTAGACTTGACTCAGCCCCGGCATTTT.

This clonotype has ten or more counts. The J gene is TRBJ2-1, the V gene TRBV9; 13 nucleotides match TRBD2. The CDR3 is 17 amino acids. Germline trimming cut 1 base from V and 8 bases from J; bases unmatched to any gene: 9. Germline loops: CDR1 SGDLS, CDR2 YYNGEE. Here the CDR3 DNA reads TGTGCCAGCAGCGTAAATGGACTAGCGGGAGCAGGGGATGAGCAGTTCTTC. It encodes CASSVNGLAGAGDEQFF.

J is TRBJ1-6 and V is TRBV25-1, with TRBD1 as a possible D gene (6 bases). Germline V gene data show CDR1 as MGHDK and CDR2 as SYGVNS. CDR3 length: 15 amino acids. Trimming pared 2 bases from V and 4 bases from J, leaving 9 bases between. CDR3 region: CASSESTGYNSPLHF. The CDR3 coding sequence is TGTGCCAGCAGTGAAAGTACAGGGTATAATTCACCCCTCCACTTT.